Listed here are 26 T cell receptor beta chains from one sample, sequenced in a study of Tregs in tolerant kidney transplant recipients. The method was immunoSEQ multiplex PCR; TCRdb's version includes in-frame clones alone and lacks a portion of them. The table includes about 52,000 clones, over 80% detected once. Recipients received nonmyeloablative bone marrow transplants from related graft donors, with transient mixed chimerism. This material consisted of CD8+ T cells from blood (PBMCs), taken 24 months after the transplant. The receptor source for this set is a human patient who received a combined kidney and bone marrow transplant. Some of the T cells might come from the graft donor.

The genes are TRBV11-3 and TRBJ1-5, with 7 bases that match TRBD1. The CDR3 has 16 residues. Germline V lookup: CDR1 SGHNT, CDR2 YENEEA. Trimming cost V 5 bases and J 5 bases; bases outside gene matches: 12. The CDR3 is CASSPPGTAAHQPQHF. Written as DNA, the CDR3 is TGTGCCAGCAGCCCCCCCGGGACAGCGGCTCATCAGCCCCAGCATTTT.

This chain connects TRBV6-5 to TRBJ2-7; 8 bases are a match to TRBD2. This CDR3 contains 15 residues. The V segment lost 2 bases and the J segment 1 base; nucleotides outside the gene matches: 4. CDR1 MNHEY and CDR2 SVGAGI come from the germline V gene. CDR3 sequence reads: CASSYMAGGSYEQYF. Written as DNA, the CDR3 is TGTGCCAGCAGTTACATGGCGGGAGGTTCCTACGAGCAGTACTTC.

The chain links TRBV2 to TRBJ2-1, with D maybe TRBD2 (6 bases). CDR1 and CDR2 (germline): SNHLY, FYNNEI. CDR3 length: 17 residues. The V and J ends lost 4 bases and 4 bases respectively, with 20 bases between them. CDR3 protein: CASSGGVAELYYNEQFF. DNA for the CDR3: TGTGCCAGCAGTGGGGGGGTAGCGGAACTATATTACAATGAGCAGTTCTTC.

This chain uses TRBV4-1 with TRBJ1-5; 7 bases line up with TRBD1. CDR3 length: 14 residues. With V trimmed by 4 bases and J by 5 bases, 5 bases remained unmatched. Germline V gene lookup returns CDR1 MGHRA and CDR2 YSYEKL. CDR3 region: CASSLGQADQPQHF. Written as DNA, the CDR3 is TGCGCCAGCAGCCTAGGACAGGCCGATCAGCCCCAGCATTTT.

This clone was found once. This chain joins TRBV19 and TRBJ2-5, with D maybe TRBD1 (6 bases). The DNA end favors TRBJ2-7, so the J call may be wrong. Germline CDR1 and CDR2: LNHDA and SQIVND (reference sequence). The CDR3 length is 15 residues. DNA for the CDR3: TGTGCCAGTAGTATAGCTGCCAGGGGATCCTACGAGCAGTACTTC. Amino acids: CASSIAARGSYEQYF.

This chain joins TRBV29-1 and TRBJ2-1; D may be TRBD1 (5 bases). In germline, CDR1 is SQVTM, CDR2 ANQGSEA. Trimming cost V 2 bases and J 9 bases, with 14 bases left between them. CDR3 length: 13 amino acids. This CDR3 is CSVESREMGEQFF. CDR3 nucleotides: TGCAGCGTTGAATCCAGGGAAATGGGTGAGCAGTTCTTC.

The V gene is TRBV25-1, the J gene TRBJ2-5; D is possibly TRBD1 (6 bases). Trimming stripped 4 bases from V and 2 bases from J, with 8 bases between. The germline gives CDR1 MGHDK, CDR2 SYGVNS. There are 13 residues in the CDR3. CDR3 bases: TGTGCCAGCAGTGCGGGACAACAAGAGACCCAGTACTTC. Residues: CASSAGQQETQYF.

The rearrangement links TRBV29-1 to TRBJ2-7; 8 nucleotides match TRBD1. The CDR3 sequence is 12 residues long. CDR1 is SQVTM, CDR2 ANQGSEA, per germline. V dropped 6 bases and J dropped 6; count of bases not matched to a gene: 7. The CDR3 DNA follows: TGCAGCGTCAGACAGGGGCTGGGCGAGCAGTACTTC. This sequence encodes CSVRQGLGEQYF.

In DNA, the CDR3 is TGTGCCAGCAGCGCCCAGGGAAGGGAGACCCAGTACTTC. This encodes CASSAQGRETQYF. The chain has TRBV7-9 and TRBJ2-5; a weak D match, TRBD1 (5 bases). The CDR3 consists of 13 residues. Per germline, CDR1 SEHNR and CDR2 FQNEAQ (reference sequence). Trimming removed 5 bases at V and 5 bases at J, with 12 bases between.

The rearrangement links TRBV11-2 to TRBJ2-1; TRBD2 matches 8 bases. V trimming: 1 base; J trimming: 7 bases; junction bases outside the gene matches: 9. The CDR3 is made up of 16 amino acids. Germline values: CDR1 SGHAT, CDR2 FQNNGV. CDR3 region: CASSLGGGGGGNEQFF. DNA for the CDR3: TGTGCCAGCAGCTTAGGAGGGGGTGGCGGGGGGAATGAGCAGTTCTTC.

The gene calls are TRBV7-9 and TRBJ2-7; D is possibly TRBD2 (5 bases). Per germline, CDR1 SEHNR and CDR2 FQNEAQ (reference sequence). V lost 5 bases, J lost 3 bases, and 14 bases lay in between. This CDR3 is built from 14 residues. The DNA of the CDR3 is TGTGCCAGCAGCACCACACTCAGCGGCTACGAGCAGTACTTC. It yields the protein CASSTTLSGYEQYF. The full variable domain, its missing parts supplied by reference TRBV7-9 and TRBJ2-7, is DTGVSQNPRHKITKRGQNVTFRCDPISEHNRLYWYRQTLGQGPEFLTYFQNEAQLEKSRLLSDRFSAERPKGSFSTLEIQRTEQGDSAMYLCASSTTLSGYEQYFGPGTRLTVT.

V gene TRBV7-6 combines with J gene TRBJ2-3; D is perhaps TRBD2 (6 bases). Trimming took 6 bases from V and 0 from J, leaving 13 bases between them. The CDR3 covers 15 residues. The V gene's germline CDR1 is SGHVS and CDR2 FNYEAQ. CDR3 sequence: CASSPLATSTDTQYF. The CDR3 DNA reads as TGTGCCAGCAGTCCACTAGCTACTAGCACAGATACGCAGTATTTT. The complete variable domain, with remaining parts taken from reference TRBV7-6 and TRBJ2-3, reads GAGVSQSPRYKVTKRGQDVALRCDPISGHVSLYWYRQALGQGPEFLTYFNYEAQQDKSGLPNDRFSAERPEGSISTLTIQRTEQRDSAMYRCASSPLATSTDTQYFGPGTRLTVL.

The V call is TRBV28, the J call TRBJ1-2; D uncertain. Per the germline V gene, CDR1 is MDHEN and CDR2 is SYDVKM. Trimming cost V 9 bases and J 1 base, with 21 bases left between them. The CDR3 covers 16 residues. The CDR3 DNA sequence: TGTGCCAGTACCCCTCCCTTAGCAGCCCTTAACTATGGCTACACCTTC. It encodes CASTPPLAALNYGYTF.

This clone appeared a single time. The chain links TRBV28 to TRBJ2-5; the D gene is possibly TRBD2 (5 bases). The CDR3 is 14 amino acids. Germline CDR1 MDHEN, CDR2 SYDVKM. Trimming cost V 3 bases and J 5 bases, with 13 bases left between them. The CDR3 sequence is CASSFLSAVETQYF. For the CDR3, the DNA is TGTGCCAGCAGTTTTCTGTCAGCGGTCGAGACCCAGTACTTC.

The J gene is TRBJ1-4, the V gene TRBV7-9, with 9 bases lining up with TRBD1. V lost 6 bases to trimming and J lost 7 bases; unmatched junction nucleotides: 6. The CDR3 loop spans 14 amino acids. Germline CDR1 SEHNR, CDR2 FQNEAQ (reference sequence). CDR3 region: CASRLGQGGEKLFF. The DNA of the CDR3 is TGTGCCAGCAGGTTGGGACAGGGCGGTGAAAAACTGTTTTTT.

This chain uses TRBV6-1 with TRBJ1-1, with 11 nucleotides matching TRBD1. Trimming took 7 bases from V and 6 from J; bases not matched to a gene: 7. Germline-derived CDR1 and CDR2 are MNHNS and SASEGT. The CDR3 is 14 residues long. Here the CDR3 reads CASITGQGASEAFF. DNA for the CDR3: TGTGCCAGCATCACAGGACAGGGGGCGTCTGAAGCTTTCTTT.

V and J are TRBV7-2 and TRBJ2-5; D is ambiguous. V was trimmed by 4 bases and J by 4 bases, leaving 13 bases between them. The germline CDR1 and CDR2 sequences are SGHTA and FQGNSA. This CDR3 contains 14 residues. CDR3 nucleotides: TGTGCCAGCAGCTCTGATATTTCGGGAGAGACCCAGTACTTC. Translation: CASSSDISGETQYF.

This chain connects TRBV27 to TRBJ2-7, with D perhaps matching TRBD1 (6 bases). Trimming took off 8 bases at V and 2 bases at J, with 19 bases between the two ends. The CDR3 consists of 15 residues. Germline loops: CDR1 MNHEY, CDR2 SMNVEV (reference sequence). CDR3 coding DNA: TGTGCCAGCTCTTCCGCCTGGACAGACCCCTACGAGCAGTACTTC. Its translation: CASSSAWTDPYEQYF.

The DNA for the CDR3 is TGTGCCAGCAGCCTTGGGGGCGCGGGTCAGCCCCAGCATTTT. Encoded protein: CASSLGGAGQPQHF. The chain recombines TRBV5-4 with TRBJ1-5, with a weak D call TRBD1 (6 bases). The CDR3 has 14 residues. In germline, CDR1 is SGHNT, CDR2 YYREEE (reference sequence). Trimming removed 4 bases from V and 6 bases from J, with 14 bases in between.

The V call is TRBV7-7, the J call TRBJ2-5; 8 nucleotides line up with TRBD1. The V gene's germline CDR1 is SSHAT and CDR2 FNYEAQ (reference sequence). Germline trimming cut 4 bases from V and 4 bases from J; bases unmatched to any gene: 8. The CDR3 extends over 15 amino acids. The CDR3 DNA reads TGTGCCAGCAGCTACTCCTTGGACAGGGCAGAGACCCAGTACTTC. Translated: CASSYSLDRAETQYF.

The CDR3 region is CASSSGTTNTGELFF. In DNA form, the CDR3 reads TGTGCCAGCAGCTCCGGGACAACGAACACCGGGGAGCTGTTTTTT. The V call is TRBV5-6, the J call TRBJ2-2, with a possible D match to TRBD1 (6 bases). This CDR3 has 15 residues. Trimming removed 3 bases at V and 0 bases at J, with 9 bases between. Germline CDR1 and CDR2: SGHDT and YYEEEE.

V is TRBV27 and J is TRBJ2-1, with 13 bases matching TRBD2. The length of the CDR3 is 14 residues. The J segment lost 8 bases and the V segment lost 3 bases, leaving 1 base of the junction unmatched. Per germline, CDR1 MNHEY and CDR2 SMNVEV (reference sequence). This CDR3 is CASSFGTSGDEQFF. The DNA of the CDR3 is TGTGCCAGCAGTTTCGGGACTAGCGGGGATGAGCAGTTCTTC.

The chain combines TRBV30 with TRBJ2-1; D not resolved. V was shortened by 2 bases and J by 2 bases, with 10 bases between the two germline ends. The germline CDR1 and CDR2 sequences are GTSNPN and SVGIG (reference sequence). The length of the CDR3 is 14 residues. The CDR3 nucleotides read TGTGCCTGGAGTAGAGACTCTACCTACAATGAGCAGTTCTTC. As protein: CAWSRDSTYNEQFF.

The CDR3 DNA is TGTGCCAGCAGCGTAGGCCGGACTAGCACTACAGATACGCAGTATTTT. Its translation is CASSVGRTSTTDTQYF. V is TRBV9 and J is TRBJ2-3; TRBD2 agrees at 8 bases. CDR3 length equals 16 residues. Unmatched junction bases numbered 6, after V lost 0 bases and J lost 3 bases. In germline, CDR1 is SGDLS, CDR2 YYNGEE.

The chain couples TRBV28 to TRBJ2-5; 8 bases match TRBD1. Germline V gene lookup returns CDR1 MDHEN and CDR2 SYDVKM. The V gene end was trimmed by 6 bases and the J gene end by 4 bases; junction bases not matched to a gene: 7. The length of the CDR3 is 14 residues. CDR3 region: CASSPDRDGETQYF. CDR3 in DNA: TGTGCCAGCAGCCCGGACAGGGATGGAGAGACCCAGTACTTC. The whole variable domain, remainder taken from reference TRBV28 and TRBJ2-5, is DVKVTQSSRYLVKRTGEKVFLECVQDMDHENMFWYRQDPGLGLRLIYFSYDVKMKEKGDIPEGYSVSREKKERFSLILESASTNQTSMYLCASSPDRDGETQYFGPGTRLLVL.

J is TRBJ2-7 and V is TRBV5-1; 7 positions agree with TRBD2. From germline, CDR1 is SGHRS and CDR2 YFSETQ. This CDR3 comprises 14 residues. V was pared by 3 bases and J by 4 bases, with 7 bases of the junction left unmatched. In DNA, the CDR3 is TGCGCCAGCAGCTCTACGGGGACTAAATACGAGCAGTACTTC. Translated, it gives CASSSTGTKYEQYF.